These 17 T cell receptor beta chains came from one sample sequenced in a study of blood T cell repertoires in COVID-19. TCRdb's table, derived via immunoSEQ multiplex PCR, lists solely in-frame clones and lacks some. The sample has roughly 200,000 clones, more than 70% seen once. Sequenced: peripheral blood. Receptors were obtained from a man aged 50 or older with COVID-19, enrolled during active disease.

The V gene is TRBV5-5, the J gene TRBJ1-3, with D possibly being TRBD1 (6 bases). The CDR3 covers 15 residues. Trimming removed 1 base at V and 5 bases at J, with 13 bases between. CDR1 is SGHKS and CDR2 is YYEKEE in the germline V gene (reference sequence). The DNA of the CDR3 is TGTGCCAGCAGCTTGTTACAGGGAAATAGAAACACCATATATTTT. Protein: CASSLLQGNRNTIYF.

The J gene is TRBJ2-5, the V gene TRBV19, with 8 bases matching TRBD1. V lost 3 bases and J lost 1; bases outside the gene matches: 1. This CDR3 spans 14 amino acids. The germline V gene has CDR1 LNHDA and CDR2 SQIVND (reference sequence). The CDR3 region is CASSMTGAQETQYF. CDR3 sequence (DNA): TGTGCCAGTAGTATGACAGGGGCCCAAGAGACCCAGTACTTC.

The chain carries TRBV27 and TRBJ2-1, with a possible D match to TRBD1 (6 bases). V dropped 0 bases and J dropped 0 bases, with 9 bases sitting between them. This CDR3 has 16 residues. Germline lookup yields CDR1 MNHEY and CDR2 SMNVEV (reference sequence). The DNA for the CDR3 is TGTGCCAGCAGTTTATCACAGGGCCCCTCCTACAATGAGCAGTTCTTC. Its protein product is CASSLSQGPSYNEQFF.

V usage is TRBV27 and J usage is TRBJ2-7, with 9 bases fitting TRBD1. Germline values: CDR1 MNHEY, CDR2 SMNVEV (reference sequence). V lost 0 bases, J lost 6 bases, and 12 bases stayed unmatched. The CDR3 runs 17 residues. The CDR3 region has the DNA TGTGCCAGCAGTTTATCGATCTCCGACAGGGGGAGCGGCGAGCAGTACTTC. Its translation is CASSLSISDRGSGEQYF.

The V call is TRBV15, the J call TRBJ1-1; D is unclear. Germline V gives CDR1 LNHNV, CDR2 YYDKDF (reference sequence). The CDR3 runs 14 residues. V lost 1 base, J lost 4 bases, and 10 bases lay in between. The CDR3 is CATSRVNTGTEAFF. The CDR3 bases are TGTGCCACCAGCAGAGTAAATACGGGCACTGAAGCTTTCTTT.

The genes are TRBV4-2 and TRBJ1-4; D possibly corresponds to TRBD1 (6 bases). Germline values: CDR1 LGHNA, CDR2 YNFKEQ. This CDR3 has 15 residues. Trimming removed 0 bases from V and 1 base from J, with 6 bases in between. DNA of the CDR3: TGTGCCAGCAGCCAAGAACAGGGAACTAATGAAAAACTGTTTTTT. Translating it yields CASSQEQGTNEKLFF.

This chain connects TRBV11-3 to TRBJ2-7; D perhaps matches TRBD1 (6 bases). CDR1 is SGHNT, CDR2 YENEEA, per germline. V was shortened by 0 bases and J by 6 bases, with 9 bases between the two germline ends. This CDR3 contains 13 residues. The CDR3 nucleotides are TGTGCCAGCAGCTTAGAGGGGGCGGGCGAGCAGTACTTC. Amino acids: CASSLEGAGEQYF. Looking up the rest from reference TRBV11-3 and TRBJ2-7 gives the full variable domain: EAGVVQSPRYKIIEKKQPVAFWCNPISGHNTLYWYLQNLGQGPELLIRYENEEAVDDSQLPKDRFSAERLKGVDSTLKIQPAELGDSAVYLCASSLEGAGEQYFGPGTRLTVT.

This chain joins TRBV21-1 and TRBJ2-5; the DNA was not compared with TRBD1, the D call given in the table. TRBV21-1 is a documented pseudogene. This CDR3 region has 16 residues. This chain's CDR3 is CASSLGTGPKEETQYF. CDR3 DNA: TGTGCCAGCAGCCTGGGGACAGGGCCTAAGGAAGAGACCCAGTACTTC.

The V gene is TRBV5-4, the J gene TRBJ1-2; D unclear. In germline, CDR1 is SGHNT, CDR2 YYREEE (reference sequence). Deletions cut 1 base from V and 4 bases from J, with 5 bases between. There are 12 residues in the CDR3. CDR3 DNA sequence: TGTGCCAGCAGCTTGACGGGCTATGGCTACACCTTC. Its translation is CASSLTGYGYTF. Filled out from reference TRBV5-4 and TRBJ1-2, the complete variable domain reads ETGVTQSPTHLIKTRGQQVTLRCSSQSGHNTVSWYQQALGQGPQFIFQYYREEENGRGNFPPRFSGLQFPNYSSELNVNALELDDSALYLCASSLTGYGYTFGSGTRLTVV.

The chain is built from TRBV5-6 and TRBJ2-3; TRBD1 matches 7 bases. The V and J ends lost 0 bases and 4 bases, in that order; junction bases with no gene match: 14. The CDR3 is 18 amino acids. Per germline, CDR1 SGHDT and CDR2 YYEEEE. The CDR3: CASSLEAGTALRADTQYF. DNA of the CDR3: TGTGCCAGCAGCTTGGAAGCCGGGACAGCCCTAAGAGCAGATACGCAGTATTTT.

In this sample, this clone turned up once. This chain links TRBV25-1 with TRBJ2-5; 8 bases fit TRBD2. This CDR3 region has 15 residues. The germline V gene has CDR1 MGHDK and CDR2 SYGVNS. V shed 1 base, J shed 3 bases, and the junction held 4 bases outside the gene matches. The CDR3, as DNA: TGTGCCAGCAGTGAATGGGATAGCGGGGAAGAGACCCAGTACTTC. Translated: CASSEWDSGEETQYF.

The chain carries TRBV7-2 and TRBJ2-7; 7 nucleotides match TRBD2. The ends lost 5 bases at V and 3 bases at J; junction bases unmatched: 10. The CDR3 runs 15 residues. Germline values: CDR1 SGHTA, CDR2 FQGNSA. The CDR3 region is CASSPLGRVFYEQYF. CDR3 DNA: TGTGCCAGCAGCCCCCTGGGGAGGGTATTCTACGAGCAGTACTTC.

This sequence joins TRBV5-4 and TRBJ2-2, with TRBD2 matching over 7 bases. The CDR3 has 13 residues. Trimming removed 10 bases from V and 2 bases from J; junction bases left unmatched: 5. CDR1 is SGHNT and CDR2 is YYREEE in the germline V gene (reference sequence). This CDR3 is CAGGGPNTGELFF. The CDR3 DNA reads TGTGCCGGCGGGGGACCCAACACCGGGGAGCTGTTTTTT. Full variable domain (outside the CDR3, taken from reference TRBV5-4 and TRBJ2-2): ETGVTQSPTHLIKTRGQQVTLRCSSQSGHNTVSWYQQALGQGPQFIFQYYREEENGRGNFPPRFSGLQFPNYSSELNVNALELDDSALYLCAGGGPNTGELFFGEGSRLTVL.

The V and J genes are TRBV9 and TRBJ1-1, with 7 positions matching TRBD1. V lost 0 bases to trimming and J lost 6 bases; unmatched junction nucleotides: 8. The CDR3 length is 15 residues. The germline CDR1 and CDR2 sequences are SGDLS and YYNGEE. CDR3 in amino acids: CASSVVGTDLSEAFF. The CDR3 DNA is TGTGCCAGCAGCGTAGTAGGGACAGATCTGTCTGAAGCTTTCTTT. Full variable domain (outside the CDR3, taken from reference TRBV9 and TRBJ1-1): DSGVTQTPKHLITATGQRVTLRCSPRSGDLSVYWYQQSLDQGLQFLIQYYNGEERAKGNILERFSAQQFPDLHSELNLSSLELGDSALYFCASSVVGTDLSEAFFGQGTRLTVV.

This chain links TRBV18 with TRBJ1-1; weak D call: TRBD1 (5 bases). Trimming took 3 bases from V and 3 from J, leaving 11 bases between them. The germline V gene encodes CDR1 KGHSH and CDR2 LQKENI. CDR3 size: 14 residues. The CDR3 reads CASSPTGADTEAFF. Here the CDR3 DNA reads TGTGCCAGCTCACCCACAGGTGCGGACACTGAAGCTTTCTTT.

The rearrangement joins TRBV4-2 to TRBJ2-1, with 11 positions matching TRBD2. From germline, CDR1 is LGHNA and CDR2 YNFKEQ. Trimming at V came to 6 bases and at J to 4 bases, leaving 11 bases not matched to a gene. The CDR3 extends over 17 amino acids. Here the CDR3 reads CASSTSPTSGSYNEQFF. DNA of the CDR3: TGTGCCAGCAGTACCTCACCTACTAGCGGGAGTTACAATGAGCAGTTCTTC.

The chain carries TRBV12-3 or TRBV12-4 and TRBJ2-3, with D possibly being TRBD2 (5 bases). V lost 6 bases and J lost 4, with 8 bases in between. This CDR3 has 12 amino acids. The CDR3 DNA is TGTGCCAGCAGCTATAGCGCAGATACGCAGTATTTT. Its translation: CASSYSADTQYF.